The next 25 T cell receptor beta chains were all read from a single sample in a study of cytomegalovirus exposure and HLA in healthy donors. The primer mix had 60 Vbeta and 13 Jbeta primers. Profiled with immunoSEQ multiplex PCR; TCRdb holds only in-frame clones, not every one. The sample lists approximately 150,000 clones; 60% to 80% were seen once. Input material: PBMCs. These receptors originate from a man aged 60 to 69 in good health and CMV-seronegative.

The chain has TRBV9 and TRBJ2-7, with 12 bases matching TRBD2. Per the germline V gene, CDR1 is SGDLS and CDR2 is YYNGEE. This CDR3 has 18 amino acids. V trimming: 0 bases; J trimming: 0 bases; junction bases outside the gene matches: 7. The CDR3, as DNA: TGTGCCAGCAGCGTAGGAGCTAGCGGGAGGGCTCCCTCCTACGAGCAGTACTTC. It encodes CASSVGASGRAPSYEQYF. The variable domain in full, completed from reference TRBV9 and TRBJ2-7, reads DSGVTQTPKHLITATGQRVTLRCSPRSGDLSVYWYQQSLDQGLQFLIQYYNGEERAKGNILERFSAQQFPDLHSELNLSSLELGDSALYFCASSVGASGRAPSYEQYFGPGTRLTVT.

The table lists this clone with a few counts. The CDR3 here is CASSELVGPGYGYTF. The CDR3 DNA follows: TGTGCCAGCAGTGAATTGGTGGGGCCAGGGTATGGCTACACCTTC. The chain joins TRBV6-1 to TRBJ1-2; D is possibly TRBD1 (5 bases). Trimming cost V 2 bases and J 5 bases, with 15 bases left between them. CDR1 and CDR2 (germline): MNHNS, SASEGT. The CDR3 has 15 amino acids.

This chain's CDR3 is CAWSVVGQGTYTF. The CDR3 DNA reads as TGTGCCTGGAGTGTGGTGGGACAGGGGACCTACACCTTC. This chain uses TRBV30 with TRBJ1-2; 10 nucleotides align to TRBD1. This CDR3 is 13 amino acids long. V was clipped by 0 bases and J by 10 bases; unmatched bases: 5. CDR1 is GTSNPN, CDR2 SVGIG, per germline (reference sequence).

The chain carries TRBV6-5 and TRBJ2-7; a possible D gene is TRBD2 (6 bases). Germline V gene sequence: CDR1 MNHEY, CDR2 SVGAGI. V was pared by 0 bases and J by 2 bases, with 8 bases between. The CDR3 covers 14 residues. This CDR3 reads CASSYSGSTYEQYF. CDR3 sequence (DNA): TGTGCCAGCAGTTACTCCGGGAGTACCTACGAGCAGTACTTC.

The chain has TRBV7-3 and TRBJ2-1; no firm D call. Trimming stripped 2 bases from V and 6 bases from J, with 8 bases between. The CDR3 has 13 residues. From germline, CDR1 is SGHTA and CDR2 FQGTGA. The DNA for the CDR3 is TGTGCCAGCAGCTTACCCAGTCGCAATGAGCAGTTCTTC. This translates into CASSLPSRNEQFF.

The rearrangement uses TRBV10-3 and TRBJ2-5; perhaps TRBD1 as D (5 bases). The J call may be in error: the DNA end matches TRBJ2-7 better. CDR3 length equals 14 residues. Germline V gives CDR1 ENHRY, CDR2 SYGVKD. This CDR3 reads CAISSQGDLGEQYF. The CDR3 nucleotides are TGTGCCATCAGTTCTCAGGGTGATTTGGGCGAGCAGTACTTC.

This chain links TRBV5-1 with TRBJ1-4, with 7 bases lining up with TRBD1. Germline values: CDR1 SGHRS, CDR2 YFSETQ. The ends lost 0 bases at V and 3 bases at J; junction bases unmatched: 8. This CDR3 has 17 amino acids. The CDR3 protein is CASSLAKGAVANEKLFF. CDR3 sequence (DNA): TGCGCCAGCAGCTTGGCAAAGGGGGCGGTGGCTAATGAAAAACTGTTTTTT.

This clone is a singleton in its sample. The chain combines TRBV7-9 with TRBJ2-5; 14 nucleotides agree with TRBD2. This CDR3 is 15 amino acids long. The germline CDR1 and CDR2 sequences are SEHNR and FQNEAQ (reference sequence). V lost 6 bases and J lost 5; bases outside the gene matches: 5. The CDR3 protein is CASRSWTSGGETQYF. CDR3 bases: TGTGCCAGCAGATCTTGGACTAGCGGGGGGGAGACCCAGTACTTC.

This clone was counted between two and nine times. The rearrangement joins TRBV7-9 to TRBJ1-4; 8 positions agree with TRBD1. CDR1 is SEHNR and CDR2 is FQNEAQ in the germline V gene (reference sequence). This CDR3 is 15 amino acids long. V shed 2 bases and J 8 bases; nucleotides not matched to a gene: 7. This CDR3 is CASSLLGTGAEKLFF. In DNA, the CDR3 is TGTGCCAGCAGCTTACTTGGGACAGGTGCGGAAAAACTGTTTTTT.

The chain combines TRBV10-1 with TRBJ2-1, with D tentatively TRBD2 (5 bases). Germline V CDR1 and CDR2: WNHNN, SYGVQD (reference sequence). The CDR3 totals 16 residues. Deletions cut 7 bases from V and 8 bases from J, with 24 bases between. CDR3 loop: CASKSRTFKAGDEQFF. In nucleotides, the CDR3 is TGCGCCAGCAAATCCCGGACTTTTAAAGCTGGCGATGAGCAGTTCTTC.

The chain carries TRBV27 and TRBJ2-5; 9 bases align to TRBD1. After removal of 5 bases from V and 5 bases from J, the junction contained 3 bases not matched to a gene. The CDR3 has 13 residues. The germline V gene has CDR1 MNHEY and CDR2 SMNVEV (reference sequence). For the CDR3, the DNA is TGTGCCAGCAGTGAACAGGGGGCGGAGACCCAGTACTTC. Amino acids: CASSEQGAETQYF.

V gene TRBV5-1 combines with J gene TRBJ1-3; D is uncertain. The CDR3 consists of 14 residues. The germline V gene has CDR1 SGHRS and CDR2 YFSETQ. V lost 3 bases and J lost 0, with 7 bases in between. CDR3 residues: CASSSRGSGNTIYF. The CDR3 DNA sequence: TGCGCCAGCAGCTCCCGGGGCTCTGGAAACACCATATATTTT.

This clone was observed once. CDR3 residues: CASRQGASNTEAFF. The CDR3 DNA reads as TGTGCCAGCCGCCAGGGGGCATCGAACACTGAAGCTTTCTTT. The chain couples TRBV7-9 to TRBJ1-1; 8 nucleotides agree with TRBD1. Germline CDR1 SEHNR, CDR2 FQNEAQ (reference sequence). V lost 8 bases and J lost 1; bases outside the gene matches: 6. The CDR3 contains 14 residues.

The rearrangement joins TRBV9 to TRBJ2-2, with TRBD2 matching over 10 bases. This CDR3 contains 15 residues. Trimming removed 3 bases from V and 5 bases from J; junction bases left unmatched: 4. Germline assignment: CDR1 SGDLS and CDR2 YYNGEE. CDR3 DNA sequence: TGTGCCAGCAGCGCCAGCGGGAGGGCAACCGGGGAGCTGTTTTTT. Amino acids: CASSASGRATGELFF.

This chain links TRBV19 with TRBJ1-2; TRBD1 aligns across 10 bases. The CDR3 length is 13 residues. The germline V gene encodes CDR1 LNHDA and CDR2 SQIVND (reference sequence). V shed 5 bases, J shed 4 bases, and the junction held 1 base outside the gene matches. CDR3 coding DNA: TGTGCCAGTAGTGGGACAGGGGTCTATGGCTACACCTTC. It codes for CASSGTGVYGYTF.

V and J are TRBV29-1 and TRBJ2-2, with 7 nucleotides matching TRBD2. The CDR3 is 14 residues long. Germline V gene data show CDR1 as SQVTM and CDR2 as ANQGSEA. V was clipped by 8 bases and J by 0 bases; unmatched bases: 6. CDR3 amino acids: CSFSSGPNTGELFF. Here the CDR3 DNA reads TGCAGCTTCTCTAGCGGTCCGAACACCGGGGAGCTGTTTTTT.

J is TRBJ2-7 and V is TRBV7-2; TRBD2 agrees at 9 bases. This CDR3 region has 16 residues. After removal of 1 base from V and 4 bases from J, the junction contained 8 bases not matched to a gene. Germline V gene sequence: CDR1 SGHTA, CDR2 FQGNSA. CDR3 residues: CASSLDWLAGRYEQYF. CDR3 bases: TGTGCCAGCAGCTTAGACTGGCTAGCGGGACGGTACGAGCAGTACTTC.

The CDR3 coding sequence is TGCGCCAGCAGCCATGTTCAGTCATCTGGGGCCAACGTCCTGACTTTC. Its protein product is CASSHVQSSGANVLTF. The rearrangement links TRBV4-3 to TRBJ2-6; D remains unclear. Trimming removed 3 bases from V and 1 base from J, with 10 bases in between. The CDR3 has 16 amino acids. Germline V gives CDR1 LGHNA, CDR2 YSLEER.

The rearrangement uses TRBV7-3 and TRBJ2-1; TRBD1 might be the D (5 bases). V gave up 7 bases and J gave up 0 bases, with 25 bases separating them. The CDR3 spans 19 residues. The germline V gene has CDR1 SGHTA and CDR2 FQGTGA. The CDR3 region is CASNDLVDSRRSSYNEQFF. The CDR3 region has the DNA TGTGCCAGCAACGACCTCGTCGACAGCCGAAGGAGCTCCTACAATGAGCAGTTCTTC.

The chain joins TRBV5-3 to TRBJ2-3, with 12 bases matching TRBD2. TRBV5-3 has ORF status, its function being uncertain. J lost 3 bases, V lost 4 bases, and 9 bases had no gene match. This CDR3 is built from 17 residues. The CDR3 DNA sequence: TGTGCCAGAAGCATGGAGACTAGCGGGAGCGCAACAGATACGCAGTATTTT. Protein product: CARSMETSGSATDTQYF.

The CDR3 sequence is CASSLAGGEYNEQFF. The CDR3, as DNA: TGTGCCAGCAGTTTAGCGGGCGGGGAGTACAATGAGCAGTTCTTC. The V gene is TRBV7-3, the J gene TRBJ2-1; TRBD2 aligns across 7 bases. The germline CDR1 and CDR2 sequences are SGHTA and FQGTGA. V shed 6 bases and J 4 bases; nucleotides not matched to a gene: 9. The CDR3 extends over 15 amino acids.

The chain is built from TRBV20-1 and TRBJ2-7, with 9 nucleotides matching TRBD2. CDR1 is DFQATT and CDR2 is SNEGSKA in the germline V gene (reference sequence). The CDR3 has 11 amino acids. The CDR3 region is CGGGGSYEQYF. The DNA for the CDR3 is TGCGGCGGGGGGGGCTCCTACGAGCAGTACTTC.

V is TRBV11-2 and J is TRBJ2-1; TRBD2 is a possible D gene (5 bases). The CDR3 spans 14 residues. Trimming pared 7 bases from V and 2 bases from J, leaving 12 bases between. Germline CDR1 SGHAT, CDR2 FQNNGV. CDR3 in amino acids: CASTPTGTYNEQFF. CDR3 nucleotides: TGTGCCAGCACCCCCACGGGAACCTACAATGAGCAGTTCTTC. Drawing the rest from reference TRBV11-2 and TRBJ2-1, the complete variable domain is EAGVAQSPRYKIIEKRQSVAFWCNPISGHATLYWYQQILGQGPKLLIQFQNNGVVDDSQLPKDRFSAERLKGVDSTLKIQPAKLEDSAVYLCASTPTGTYNEQFFGPGTRLTVL.

About this clone itself: The junction and the germline gene differ at one end; a read error may be behind it. J is TRBJ1-2 and V is TRBV7-9; 7 bases agree with TRBD1. The V gene's germline CDR1 is SEHNR and CDR2 FQNEAQ (reference sequence). The CDR3 is 15 amino acids. The CDR3 nucleotides read TGTTCCAGCAGCTTAGGGGGGACAGTTTACTATGGCTACACCTTC. Translating gives CSSSLGGTVYYGYTF.

The chain uses TRBV5-6 and TRBJ2-3; TRBD2 agrees at 14 bases. The J segment lost 6 bases and the V segment lost 4 bases, leaving 10 bases of the junction unmatched. The CDR3 length is 17 residues. Per the germline V gene, CDR1 is SGHDT and CDR2 is YYEEEE. The CDR3 coding sequence is TGTGCCAGCAGCAGAGGGACTAGCGGGAGTTCGCGGGATACGCAGTATTTT. Amino acid sequence: CASSRGTSGSSRDTQYF.